One and the same sample provided the 14 T cell receptor beta chains below, sequenced in a study of CD8 T cells in Susac syndrome. Random-hexamer reverse transcription was applied to roughly 0.5 to 1 ug RNA. TCRdb ran MiXCR on the immunoSEQ multiplex PCR reads and lists one entry per CDR3 protein. The data show approximately 280,000 distinct CDR3 sequences, with approximately 85% seen just once and around 0.12% held by the top ten. Sequencing was performed on CD8+ T cells from PBMCs. These receptors came from a human donor with multiple sclerosis.

The chain has TRBV29-1 and TRBJ2-1; tentatively, D is TRBD1 (6 bases). Trimming cost V 4 bases and J 8 bases, with 15 bases left between them. This CDR3 region has 13 residues. Germline CDR1 is SQVTM and CDR2 is ANQGSEA. The CDR3: CSVGWGTLYEQFF. CDR3 DNA sequence: TGCAGCGTTGGATGGGGGACACTGTATGAGCAGTTCTTC.

This chain joins TRBV5-4 and TRBJ2-2; a weak D match, TRBD2 (5 bases). Germline lookup yields CDR1 SGHNT and CDR2 YYREEE (reference sequence). V was pared by 0 bases and J by 7 bases, with 13 bases between. The CDR3 contains 15 residues. CDR3 residues: CASSLAGTRVGELFF. In nucleotides, the CDR3 is TGTGCCAGCAGCTTGGCGGGAACCCGGGTCGGGGAGCTGTTTTTT.

This chain links TRBV9 with TRBJ1-5; D is uncertain. The V end was cut by 0 bases, the J end by 3 bases, with 7 bases between. The germline CDR1 and CDR2 sequences are SGDLS and YYNGEE. This CDR3 comprises 14 residues. CDR3: CASSVGSTNQPQHF. DNA of the CDR3: TGTGCCAGCAGCGTAGGGAGTACCAATCAGCCCCAGCATTTT. The entire variable domain, with the rest obtained from reference TRBV9 and TRBJ1-5, is as follows: DSGVTQTPKHLITATGQRVTLRCSPRSGDLSVYWYQQSLDQGLQFLIQYYNGEERAKGNILERFSAQQFPDLHSELNLSSLELGDSALYFCASSVGSTNQPQHFGDGTRLSIL.

This chain uses TRBV6-1 with TRBJ1-5; D not certain. Trimming shortened V by 11 bases and J by 2 bases, and 19 bases separated the two germline ends. This CDR3 comprises 15 residues. Germline CDR1 reads MNHNS; CDR2 reads SASEGT. CDR3 sequence: CAASAFPDGNQPQHF. DNA for the CDR3: TGTGCCGCCTCTGCTTTCCCCGACGGCAATCAGCCCCAGCATTTT.

V usage is TRBV16 and J usage is TRBJ2-1, with 7 bases aligning to TRBD2. Germline lookup yields CDR1 KGHSY and CDR2 FQNENV. J lost 1 base, V lost 4 bases, and 4 bases had no gene match. This CDR3 contains 15 residues. CDR3 amino acids: CASSRGRDSYNEQFF. In nucleotides, the CDR3 is TGTGCCAGCAGCCGGGGGAGGGATTCCTACAATGAGCAGTTCTTC.

The chain links TRBV7-9 to TRBJ1-5, with D tentatively TRBD1 (5 bases). Deletions cut 4 bases from V and 6 bases from J, with 13 bases between. Germline V lookup: CDR1 SEHNR, CDR2 FQNEAQ (reference sequence). CDR3 length: 14 amino acids. CDR3: CASSSGTGGQPQHF. CDR3 coding DNA: TGTGCCAGCAGCTCCGGGACCGGTGGTCAGCCCCAGCATTTT.

V gene TRBV4-1 combines with J gene TRBJ2-2, with D unclear. The germline V gene encodes CDR1 MGHRA and CDR2 YSYEKL. V lost 0 bases and J lost 5, with 16 bases in between. The CDR3 covers 17 residues. The DNA of the CDR3 is TGCGCCAGCAGCCAAGAGTCATATTCGGAATTAACCGGGGAGCTGTTTTTT. It codes for CASSQESYSELTGELFF.

The chain is built from TRBV20-1 and TRBJ2-7; perhaps D is TRBD1 or TRBD2 (5 bases each). Trimming shortened V by 0 bases and J by 4 bases, and 13 bases separated the two germline ends. This CDR3 spans 14 amino acids. Looked up from germline, CDR1 is DFQATT and CDR2 is SNEGSKA (reference sequence). DNA of the CDR3: TGCAGTGCTAGAGATACAGGAGGTTTTTACGAGCAGTACTTC. This codes for CSARDTGGFYEQYF.

The chain carries TRBV5-6 and TRBJ1-5; TRBD1 matches 8 bases. This CDR3 has 14 amino acids. Germline V gene lookup returns CDR1 SGHDT and CDR2 YYEEEE. V gave up 2 bases and J gave up 7 bases; unmatched junction bases: 5. CDR3 residues: CASSFGQGGQPQHF. DNA for the CDR3: TGTGCCAGCAGCTTCGGACAGGGCGGCCAGCCCCAGCATTTT.

The V and J genes are TRBV2 and TRBJ1-1, with TRBD1 identical over 10 bases. V shed 6 bases, J shed 1 base, and the junction held 5 bases outside the gene matches. Germline V CDR1 and CDR2: SNHLY, FYNNEI. This CDR3 comprises 15 residues. The CDR3 DNA follows: TGTGCCAGCAGGGGACAGGGGACGAGGAACACTGAAGCTTTCTTT. Translated, it gives CASRGQGTRNTEAFF.

V gene TRBV13 combines with J gene TRBJ2-7; TRBD2 agrees at 10 bases. The ends lost 1 base at V and 6 bases at J; junction bases unmatched: 6. This CDR3 has 15 residues. The V gene's germline CDR1 is PRHDT and CDR2 FYEKMQ (reference sequence). The CDR3 region has the DNA TGTGCCAGCAGCTTAGCCCTAGCGGGAGAAGGCGAGCAGTACTTC. Translation: CASSLALAGEGEQYF.

The sample holds a few counts of this clonotype. J is TRBJ1-2 and V is TRBV7-2; D is unresolved. Trimming removed 3 bases from V and 7 bases from J, with 3 bases in between. The CDR3 covers 10 residues. Germline V lookup: CDR1 SGHTA, CDR2 FQGNSA. The CDR3 here is CASSFVGYTF. In DNA, the CDR3 is TGTGCCAGCAGCTTCGTTGGCTACACCTTC.

The chain employs TRBV20-1 and TRBJ1-2; tentative D call: TRBD1 (5 bases). The V end was cut by 0 bases, the J end by 8 bases, with 28 bases between. In germline, CDR1 is DFQATT, CDR2 SNEGSKA (reference sequence). The CDR3 spans 18 residues. CDR3 nucleotides: TGCAGTGCTAGAGACCCCCGGCCTCCCCCTGGGGGGATTGGGGGCTACACCTTC. Protein sequence: CSARDPRPPPGGIGGYTF.

This rearrangement joins TRBV9 to TRBJ1-5, with no clear D. The germline V gene encodes CDR1 SGDLS and CDR2 YYNGEE. V lost 0 bases and J 1 base, leaving 8 bases between the germline ends. The CDR3 extends over 15 amino acids. The CDR3 reads CASSVGGLSNQPQHF. The CDR3 nucleotides are TGTGCCAGCAGCGTAGGGGGTTTGAGCAATCAGCCCCAGCATTTT. Based on the CDR3 plus reference TRBV9 and TRBJ1-5, the full variable domain is DSGVTQTPKHLITATGQRVTLRCSPRSGDLSVYWYQQSLDQGLQFLIQYYNGEERAKGNILERFSAQQFPDLHSELNLSSLELGDSALYFCASSVGGLSNQPQHFGDGTRLSIL.